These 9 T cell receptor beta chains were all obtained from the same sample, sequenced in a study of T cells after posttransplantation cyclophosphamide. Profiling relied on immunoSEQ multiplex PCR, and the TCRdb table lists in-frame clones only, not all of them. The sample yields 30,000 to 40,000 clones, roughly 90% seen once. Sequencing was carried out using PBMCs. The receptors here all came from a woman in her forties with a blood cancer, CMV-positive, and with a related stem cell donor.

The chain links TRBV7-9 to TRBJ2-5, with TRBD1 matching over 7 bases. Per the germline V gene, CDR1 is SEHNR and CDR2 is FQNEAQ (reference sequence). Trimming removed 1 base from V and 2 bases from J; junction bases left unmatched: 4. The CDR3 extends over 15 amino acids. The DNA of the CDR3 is TGTGCCAGCAGCTTAGTCAGGGGGTCTCAAGAGACCCAGTACTTC. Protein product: CASSLVRGSQETQYF.

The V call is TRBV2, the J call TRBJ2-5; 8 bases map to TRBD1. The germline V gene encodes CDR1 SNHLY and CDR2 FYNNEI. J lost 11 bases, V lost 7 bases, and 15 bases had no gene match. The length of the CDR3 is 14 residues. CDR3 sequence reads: CASNSGTGHFSQYF. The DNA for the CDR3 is TGTGCCAGCAACTCCGGGACAGGCCATTTCTCTCAGTACTTC.

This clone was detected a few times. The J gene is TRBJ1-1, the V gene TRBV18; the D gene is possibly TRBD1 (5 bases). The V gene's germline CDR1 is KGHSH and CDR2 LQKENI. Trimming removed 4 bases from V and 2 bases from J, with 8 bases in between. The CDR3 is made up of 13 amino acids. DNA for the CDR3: TGTGCCAGCTCACGCACAGGTAACACTGAAGCTTTCTTT. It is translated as CASSRTGNTEAFF.

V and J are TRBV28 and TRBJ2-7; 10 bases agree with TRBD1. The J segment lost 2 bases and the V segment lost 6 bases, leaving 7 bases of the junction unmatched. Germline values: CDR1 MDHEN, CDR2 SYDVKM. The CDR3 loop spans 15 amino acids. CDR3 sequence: CASSFAGTGAYEQYF. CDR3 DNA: TGTGCCAGCAGCTTCGCCGGGACAGGGGCCTACGAGCAGTACTTC.

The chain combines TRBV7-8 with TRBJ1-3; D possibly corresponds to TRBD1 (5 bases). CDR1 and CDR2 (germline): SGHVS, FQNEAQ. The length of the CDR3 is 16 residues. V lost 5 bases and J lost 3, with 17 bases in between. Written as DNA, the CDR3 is TGTGCCAGCAGCAAAGTTCAGGGTAGAGGTGGAAACACCATATATTTT. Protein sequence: CASSKVQGRGGNTIYF.

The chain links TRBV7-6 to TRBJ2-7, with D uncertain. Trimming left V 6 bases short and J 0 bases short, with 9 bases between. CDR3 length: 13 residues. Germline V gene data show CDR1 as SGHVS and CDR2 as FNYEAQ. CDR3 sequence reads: CASRRGSSYEQYF. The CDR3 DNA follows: TGTGCCAGCAGACGTGGCAGCTCCTACGAGCAGTACTTC.

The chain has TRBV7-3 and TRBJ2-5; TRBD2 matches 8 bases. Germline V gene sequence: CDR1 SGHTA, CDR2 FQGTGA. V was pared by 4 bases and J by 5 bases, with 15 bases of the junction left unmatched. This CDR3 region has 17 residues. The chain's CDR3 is CASSSAVLMRGEETQYF. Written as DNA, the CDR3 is TGTGCCAGCAGCTCAGCGGTTTTAATGCGGGGGGAGGAGACCCAGTACTTC.

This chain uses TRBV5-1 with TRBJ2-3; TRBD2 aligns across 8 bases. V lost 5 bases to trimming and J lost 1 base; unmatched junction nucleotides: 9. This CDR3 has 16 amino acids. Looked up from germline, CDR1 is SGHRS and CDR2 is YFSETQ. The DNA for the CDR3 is TGCGCCAGCAGTGATGGGCGGGGGGCAGGCACAGATACGCAGTATTTT. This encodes CASSDGRGAGTDTQYF. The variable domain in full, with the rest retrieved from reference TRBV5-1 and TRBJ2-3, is KAGVTQTPRYLIKTRGQQVTLSCSPISGHRSVSWYQQTPGQGLQFLFEYFSETQRNKGNFPGRFSGRQFSNSRSEMNVSTLELGDSALYLCASSDGRGAGTDTQYFGPGTRLTVL.

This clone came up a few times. CDR3 residues: CASSPSLTGDLANEKLFF. The DNA for the CDR3 is TGTGCCAGCAGCCCATCCCTGACAGGGGATTTAGCTAATGAAAAACTGTTTTTT. The chain joins TRBV7-2 to TRBJ1-4; 8 bases align to TRBD1. V lost 5 bases to trimming and J lost 3 bases; unmatched junction nucleotides: 14. CDR1 and CDR2 from the germline V gene are SGHTA and FQGNSA. The CDR3 length is 18 residues.